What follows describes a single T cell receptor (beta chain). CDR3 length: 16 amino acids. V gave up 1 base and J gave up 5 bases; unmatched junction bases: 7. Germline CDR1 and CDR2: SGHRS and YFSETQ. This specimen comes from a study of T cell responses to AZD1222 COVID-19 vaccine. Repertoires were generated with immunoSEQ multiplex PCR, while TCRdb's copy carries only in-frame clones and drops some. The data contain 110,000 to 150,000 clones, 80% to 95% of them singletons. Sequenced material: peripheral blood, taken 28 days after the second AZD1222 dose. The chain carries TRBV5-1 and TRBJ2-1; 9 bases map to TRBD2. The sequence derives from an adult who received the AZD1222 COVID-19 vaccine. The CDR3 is CASSLKASGNHNEQFF. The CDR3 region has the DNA TGCGCCAGCAGCTTGAAGGCTAGCGGGAACCACAATGAGCAGTTCTTC.